This T cell receptor (beta chain) was captured by sequencing in a study of shared clonotypes between healthy human individuals. The CDR3 runs to 13 residues. Looked up from germline, CDR1 is SEHNR and CDR2 is FQNEAQ (reference sequence). The trim removed 11 bases at V and 9 bases at J, leaving 13 bases unmatched. TCRdb's copy holds only in-frame clones and misses some; the assay was immunoSEQ multiplex PCR. The sample holds about half a million clones, 60% to 80% seen once. The source material was PBMCs. V gene TRBV7-9 combines with J gene TRBJ2-1; 7 bases align to TRBD1. This clonotype originated in a woman in her 40s in good health. Some clones in this sample may be carry-over from other donors' samples. CDR3 sequence reads: CAGEPRGLGEQFF. Here the CDR3 DNA reads TGTGCCGGGGAGCCAAGGGGGCTTGGTGAGCAGTTCTTC.